These T cell receptor beta chains were read from a single sample in a study of beta chain features in type 1 diabetes. Sequencing was performed with immunoSEQ multiplex PCR; in TCRdb, only in-frame clones are kept and a portion is missing. The sample has some 190,000 clones, over 6% seen once; the top ten hold 0.5%. Sequencing used central memory CD4+ T cells from blood. The origin of the receptors is a man aged 18 to 35 with type 1 diabetes. CDR3s include the opening cysteine and the closing phenylalanine or tryptophan. The D gene is left open where the match is weak. Not every row has a clone size; where given, it reads once, few, many or a size class.

size: few; V: TRBV7-9; length: 11; D: -; CDR3: CASSLRTDYTF
size: -; V: TRBV28; length: 17; D: -; CDR3: CASSPPWTPSSYNEQFF
size: few; V: TRBV11-2; length: 14; D: -; CDR3: CASSPTGLSETQYF
size: few; V: TRBV18; length: 13; D: TRBD1; CDR3: CASSPDRANIQYF
size: -; V: TRBV15; length: 17; D: TRBD1; CDR3: CATSRKGDRHTAGELFF
size: -; V: TRBV7-2; length: 15; D: -; CDR3: CASSLGWGVAYEQYF
size: few; V: TRBV6-6; length: 15; D: TRBD2; CDR3: CASSWGDGRGNIQYF
size: few; V: TRBV30; length: 14; D: -; CDR3: CAWSEGGSNQPQHF
size: -; V: TRBV27; length: 14; D: TRBD1; CDR3: CASSGTGVSYEQYF
size: -; V: TRBV9; length: 16; D: TRBD2; CDR3: CASSVESLAGSYEQYF
size: -; V: TRBV28; length: 17; D: TRBD2; CDR3: CASSLLATSGDTDTQYF
size: few; V: TRBV5-6; length: 13; D: -; CDR3: CASSFRGSDGYTF
size: -; V: TRBV20-1; length: 11; D: -; CDR3: CSVQEKTEAFF
size: -; V: TRBV28; length: 12; D: -; CDR3: CASSFQNYEQYF
size: -; V: TRBV4-2; length: 15; D: -; CDR3: CASSPGGHGANVLTF
size: many; V: TRBV30; length: 14; D: -; CDR3: CAWSVQGWSGELFF
size: few; V: TRBV28; length: 15; D: -; CDR3: CASSTPGTAKYEQYF
size: -; V: TRBV30; length: 17; D: TRBD1; CDR3: CAWSVPAGGSQNQPQHF
size: -; V: TRBV6-5; length: 14; D: -; CDR3: CASRREWGTDTQYF
size: -; V: TRBV6-5; length: 12; D: -; CDR3: CASTDNQETQYF
size: few; V: TRBV10-1; length: 13; D: -; CDR3: CASSDSGKNIQYF
size: few; V: TRBV2; length: 13; D: TRBD1; CDR3: CASSKTGISEQYF
size: few; V: TRBV19; length: 14; D: -; CDR3: CASSIQAGANVLTF
size: -; V: TRBV7-9; length: 15; D: TRBD2; CDR3: CAIPEAGGLYNEQFF
size: -; V: TRBV9; length: 14; D: -; CDR3: CASSVGQPNTEAFF
size: few; V: TRBV2; length: 11; D: -; CDR3: CASSYSDTQYF
size: -; V: TRBV11-2; length: 13; D: -; CDR3: CASSLVGGYGYTF
size: few; V: TRBV18; length: 15; D: TRBD2; CDR3: CASSRIAGESYEQYF
size: few; V: TRBV11-2; length: 13; D: -; CDR3: CASSYLPVDEQFF
size: few; V: TRBV7-2; length: 13; D: -; CDR3: CASRYLAHEPQHF
size: -; V: TRBV6-6; length: 13; D: -; CDR3: CASSGSPNTEAFF
size: few; V: TRBV2; length: 13; D: -; CDR3: CASVRSNNQPQHF
size: -; V: TRBV6-6; length: 15; D: -; CDR3: CASSNHDSGANVLTF
size: -; V: TRBV6-4; length: 13; D: -; CDR3: CASSLVSNYEQYF
size: few; V: TRBV30; length: 12; D: TRBD2; CDR3: CAWNPRGGTQYF
size: -; V: TRBV7-9; length: 12; D: TRBD1; CDR3: CASSLNRGIQYF
size: few; V: TRBV2; length: 13; D: -; CDR3: CASSDSNKPEAFF
size: few; V: TRBV7-2; length: 14; D: -; CDR3: CASSLGRGARRMSF
size: few; V: TRBV7-2; length: 15; D: -; CDR3: CASSLGQYSNQPQHF
size: few; V: TRBV4-3; length: 14; D: -; CDR3: CASSPGHLYNEQFF
size: -; V: TRBV5-1; length: 15; D: -; CDR3: CASKLGSTETYEQYF
size: few; V: TRBV4-2; length: 15; D: -; CDR3: CASSQVDSLTDTQYF
size: few; V: TRBV7-2; length: 15; D: -; CDR3: CASSLAAQGGQPQHF
size: few; V: TRBV30; length: 14; D: -; CDR3: CAWGRGNLNYGYTF
size: few; V: TRBV30; length: 10; D: -; CDR3: CAWGERSKIF
size: -; V: TRBV12-2; length: 17; D: -; CDR3: CASRFGQEGTADEKLFF
size: few; V: TRBV11-2; length: 14; D: TRBD2; CDR3: CASSQTSGSNEQFF
size: -; V: TRBV5-6; length: 15; D: -; CDR3: CASTLARAWNYGYTF
size: -; V: TRBV30; length: 15; D: -; CDR3: CAWSVMGARTGELFF
size: -; V: TRBV18; length: 16; D: TRBD2; CDR3: CASSPLSGRLSYEQYF
size: few; V: TRBV4-3; length: 14; D: -; CDR3: CASSREDSRDGYTF
size: few; V: TRBV27; length: 15; D: -; CDR3: CASSSDRSSYNEQFF
size: few; V: TRBV5-1; length: 16; D: TRBD1; CDR3: CASSLRQGIRSYEQYF
size: -; V: TRBV5-1; length: 15; D: TRBD2; CDR3: CASSFRDYTTDTQYF
size: many; V: TRBV25-1; length: 15; D: -; CDR3: CASSMSGQVYNEQFF
size: few; V: TRBV29-1; length: 14; D: TRBD1; CDR3: CSVAVDRGHYGYTF
size: -; V: TRBV5-1; length: 16; D: TRBD2; CDR3: CASSQASGSSAYEQYF
size: few; V: TRBV11-2; length: 14; D: TRBD2; CDR3: CASSARLADNEQFF
size: many; V: TRBV18; length: 16; D: -; CDR3: CASSSIRDTEGETQYF